Below are 22 T cell receptor beta chains sequenced from a single sample in a study of beta chain features in type 1 diabetes. General observations from the study: All four CD4+ subsets from Type 1 diabetes patients carried moderately but significantly shorter TCRB CDR3s.

Isolated RNA was reverse transcribed in full, so expressed TCRB transcripts were sequenced. Measured with immunoSEQ multiplex PCR; TCRdb has only the in-frame clones, and not every one. This sample has about 280,000 clones, with 15% found just once. For these TCRs, the target antigens are not known. What was sequenced was naive CD4+ T cells from blood. The receptors derive from a man aged 18 to 30 with type 1 diabetes.

This clone has just a few counts. J is TRBJ2-1 and V is TRBV6-6; D perhaps matches TRBD2 (5 bases). The CDR3 runs to 14 residues. Germline V gene data show CDR1 as MNHNY and CDR2 as SVGAGI (reference sequence). Trimming took off 4 bases at V and 0 bases at J, with 7 bases between the two ends. The CDR3 nucleotides read TGTGCCAGCAGTTTTGGGAGCTCCTACAATGAGCAGTTCTTC. Translation gives CASSFGSSYNEQFF.

For this clone: Other DNA variants within this sample encode the same CDR3. The chain carries TRBV4-2 and TRBJ2-2; 7 bases line up with TRBD2. CDR1 and CDR2 from the germline V gene are LGHNA and YNFKEQ. This CDR3 has 17 residues. With V trimmed by 0 bases and J by 0 bases, 4 bases remained unmatched. For the CDR3, the DNA is TGTGCCAGCAGCCAAGAAGGCGGACTAGCGAACACCGGGGAGCTGTTTTTT. Translation gives CASSQEGGLANTGELFF.

This chain uses TRBV27 with TRBJ1-2; 8 nucleotides line up with TRBD1. Germline V gene lookup returns CDR1 MNHEY and CDR2 SMNVEV (reference sequence). V was pared by 9 bases and J by 4 bases, with 7 bases of the junction left unmatched. This CDR3 spans 13 amino acids. This CDR3 is CASRTGNLYGYTF. In DNA form, the CDR3 reads TGTGCCAGTCGGACAGGGAACCTCTATGGCTACACCTTC.

V usage is TRBV6-5 and J usage is TRBJ1-2; no reliable D call. Germline values: CDR1 MNHEY, CDR2 SVGAGI. With 4 bases removed from V and 6 bases from J, the gap between germline ends came to 9 bases. The CDR3 length is 12 residues. The CDR3 coding sequence is TGTGCCAGCAGTTCCCCTTATGATGGCTACACCTTC. It encodes CASSSPYDGYTF.

This clone was picked up a small number of times. J is TRBJ2-3 and V is TRBV4-2, with 11 bases fitting TRBD2. Germline lookup yields CDR1 LGHNA and CDR2 YNFKEQ. The trim removed 8 bases at V and 1 base at J, leaving 11 bases unmatched. The CDR3 runs 17 residues. CDR3 sequence reads: CASAGTSGPGRTDTQYF. CDR3 in DNA: TGTGCCAGCGCCGGGACTAGCGGTCCGGGCCGCACAGATACGCAGTATTTT.

The V gene is TRBV6-5, the J gene TRBJ2-2; TRBD1 matches at 8 bases. V lost 6 bases, J lost 12 bases, and 6 bases stayed unmatched. This CDR3 is built from 12 residues. CDR1 and CDR2 from the germline V gene are MNHEY and SVGAGI. The CDR3 sequence: CASRTGGTKLFF. The CDR3 nucleotides read TGTGCCAGCAGAACAGGGGGTACGAAGCTGTTTTTT.

J is TRBJ2-5 and V is TRBV30; 7 nucleotides match TRBD1. The junction had 5 bases not matched to a gene; V was cut back by 5 bases and J by 2 bases. The germline gives CDR1 GTSNPN, CDR2 SVGIG (reference sequence). The CDR3 runs to 13 residues. CDR3 sequence reads: CAWDRDRQETQYF. CDR3 bases: TGTGCCTGGGACCGGGACAGACAAGAGACCCAGTACTTC. The full variable domain, rest sourced from reference TRBV30 and TRBJ2-5, is SQTIHQWPATLVQPVGSPLSLECTVEGTSNPNLYWYRQAAGRGLQLLFYSVGIGQISSEVPQNLSASRPQDRQFILSSKKLLLSDSGFYLCAWDRDRQETQYFGPGTRLLVL.

This clone was picked up a small number of times. This chain's CDR3 is CASSRIGYEDEQYF. The CDR3 bases are TGTGCCAGCAGCAGGATCGGGTACGAAGACGAGCAGTACTTC. The chain combines TRBV7-9 with TRBJ2-7; D gene ambiguous. V dropped 5 bases and J dropped 5 bases, with 16 bases sitting between them. Germline V CDR1 and CDR2: SEHNR, FQNEAQ (reference sequence). The CDR3 contains 14 residues.

This clone has only a few counts. The chain combines TRBV5-8 with TRBJ1-5, with D unresolved. V was clipped by 2 bases and J by 7 bases, with 4 bases between them. Germline V gene sequence: CDR1 SGHTS, CDR2 YDEGEE. The CDR3 is 11 amino acids. CDR3 DNA sequence: TGTGCCAGCAGCTTTCGGCAGCCCCAGCATTTT. Translating gives CASSFRQPQHF.

This clone was picked up a small number of times. This chain joins TRBV9 and TRBJ2-7, with 16 positions matching TRBD2. Trimming removed 4 bases from V and 6 bases from J; junction bases left unmatched: 10. The CDR3 totals 17 residues. Germline V gene data show CDR1 as SGDLS and CDR2 as YYNGEE. CDR3 sequence reads: CASSPGTSGGALSEQYF. CDR3 coding DNA: TGTGCCAGCAGCCCCGGGACTAGCGGGGGGGCCCTCTCCGAGCAGTACTTC.

The gene calls are TRBV4-2 and TRBJ2-3; the D gene is possibly TRBD2 (5 bases). V was cut by 0 bases and J by 5 bases, with 15 bases left in between. Per germline, CDR1 LGHNA and CDR2 YNFKEQ. The CDR3 runs to 16 residues. In nucleotides, the CDR3 is TGTGCCAGCAGCCAAGACCTAGCCCAAGGACGAGATACGCAGTATTTT. It yields the protein CASSQDLAQGRDTQYF.

CDR3 loop: CASSPYHNEQFF. The CDR3 DNA sequence: TGTGCCAGCAGCCCGTATCACAATGAGCAGTTCTTC. The chain combines TRBV7-2 with TRBJ2-1; D is undetermined. Germline loops: CDR1 SGHTA, CDR2 FQGNSA. Trimming removed 5 bases from V and 5 bases from J, with 7 bases in between. This CDR3 has 12 residues. The whole variable domain, remainder taken from reference TRBV7-2 and TRBJ2-1, is GAGVSQSPSNKVTEKGKDVELRCDPISGHTALYWYRQSLGQGLEFLIYFQGNSAPDKSGLPSDRFSAERTGGSVSTLTIQRTQQEDSAVYLCASSPYHNEQFFGPGTRLTVL.

The V gene is TRBV5-1, the J gene TRBJ1-5; weak D call: TRBD1 (6 bases). The germline V and J ends were trimmed by 4 bases and 3 bases, with 11 bases remaining between them. The CDR3 has 14 residues. Germline values: CDR1 SGHRS, CDR2 YFSETQ. The CDR3: CASSPDRNNQPQHF. CDR3 DNA sequence: TGCGCCAGCAGCCCGGACAGAAACAATCAGCCCCAGCATTTT.

This clone was counted only a few times. V is TRBV30 and J is TRBJ2-3; a possible D gene is TRBD2 (5 bases). V was clipped by 0 bases and J by 2 bases, with 18 bases between them. The CDR3 has 17 residues. Germline V CDR1 and CDR2: GTSNPN, SVGIG (reference sequence). Here the CDR3 reads CAWSVQGSGVFTDTQYF. CDR3 nucleotide sequence: TGTGCCTGGAGTGTACAAGGCAGCGGAGTATTCACAGATACGCAGTATTTT. The variable domain in full, completed from reference TRBV30 and TRBJ2-3, reads SQTIHQWPATLVQPVGSPLSLECTVEGTSNPNLYWYRQAAGRGLQLLFYSVGIGQISSEVPQNLSASRPQDRQFILSSKKLLLSDSGFYLCAWSVQGSGVFTDTQYFGPGTRLTVL.

This chain uses TRBV9 with TRBJ2-1; TRBD1 is a possible D gene (6 bases). V lost 3 bases and J lost 0, with 13 bases in between. CDR1 and CDR2 from the germline V gene are SGDLS and YYNGEE. The CDR3 extends over 16 amino acids. The DNA of the CDR3 is TGTGCCAGCAGCGCCAGACAGGCCAGCTCCTACAATGAGCAGTTCTTC. The encoded protein is CASSARQASSYNEQFF. Full variable domain (remainder filled in from reference TRBV9 and TRBJ2-1): DSGVTQTPKHLITATGQRVTLRCSPRSGDLSVYWYQQSLDQGLQFLIQYYNGEERAKGNILERFSAQQFPDLHSELNLSSLELGDSALYFCASSARQASSYNEQFFGPGTRLTVL.

This clone was detected only a few times. This chain uses TRBV6-1 with TRBJ2-4, with D possibly being TRBD1 (7 bases). The ends were cut back, 8 bases at V and 9 bases at J, with 14 bases in the middle. Germline V gives CDR1 MNHNS, CDR2 SASEGT. CDR3 size: 12 residues. Here the CDR3 DNA reads TGTGCCAGCGTCCCAGGGGGGAGCATTCAGTACTTC. This sequence encodes CASVPGGSIQYF.

This clone occurred once. The chain carries TRBV25-1 and TRBJ1-5, with unresolved D. Trimming took 4 bases from V and 5 from J, leaving 12 bases between them. Per the germline V gene, CDR1 is MGHDK and CDR2 is SYGVNS. The CDR3 extends over 14 amino acids. The CDR3 loop is CASSGTARDQPQHF. DNA of the CDR3: TGTGCCAGCAGTGGGACTGCGCGTGATCAGCCCCAGCATTTT. Full variable domain (rest looked up from reference TRBV25-1 and TRBJ1-5): EADIYQTPRYLVIGTGKKITLECSQTMGHDKMYWYQQDPGMELHLIHYSYGVNSTEKGDLSSESTVSRIRTEHFPLTLESARPSHTSQYLCASSGTARDQPQHFGDGTRLSIL.

Only a few counts were recorded for this clone. The genes are TRBV7-2 and TRBJ2-3, with a tentative D call TRBD2 (6 bases). The CDR3 extends over 16 amino acids. The V end was cut by 5 bases, the J end by 0 bases, with 15 bases between. Germline values: CDR1 SGHTA, CDR2 FQGNSA. The CDR3 bases are TGTGCCAGCAGCGGCGCTAGCGCATCTAGCACAGATACGCAGTATTTT. It codes for CASSGASASSTDTQYF.

The chain links TRBV15 to TRBJ2-7, with a tentative D call TRBD1 (6 bases). The CDR3 is 14 residues long. In germline, CDR1 is LNHNV, CDR2 YYDKDF (reference sequence). V lost 0 bases to trimming and J lost 2 bases, with 8 bases between them. DNA for the CDR3: TGTGCCACCAGCAGAGATACAGGGCCCTACGAGCAGTACTTC. It specifies CATSRDTGPYEQYF.

V usage is TRBV7-2 and J usage is TRBJ2-7, with TRBD2 matching over 9 bases. There are 17 residues in the CDR3. CDR1 SGHTA and CDR2 FQGNSA come from the germline V gene. With 5 bases clipped from V and 6 bases from J, the junction kept 17 bases outside the gene matches. The CDR3 protein is CASSLWRVGGRATEQYF. In DNA, the CDR3 is TGTGCCAGCAGCCTTTGGAGGGTCGGCGGGAGGGCCACCGAGCAGTACTTC.

This sequence joins TRBV7-9 and TRBJ2-5; possible D gene TRBD2, 6 bases. Trimming left V 2 bases short and J 5 bases short, with 12 bases between. This CDR3 region has 14 residues. Germline assignment: CDR1 SEHNR and CDR2 FQNEAQ (reference sequence). In DNA, the CDR3 is TGTGCCAGCAGCTTATCTCTAGCGTCGGAGACCCAGTACTTC. Translated, it gives CASSLSLASETQYF.

This clone was seen more than once but under ten times. CDR3 loop: CAWNRNTGELFF. CDR3 coding DNA: TGTGCCTGGAACAGGAACACCGGGGAGCTGTTTTTT. The V gene is TRBV30, the J gene TRBJ2-2; D ambiguous. The length of the CDR3 is 12 residues. The germline V gene encodes CDR1 GTSNPN and CDR2 SVGIG (reference sequence). V lost 4 bases and J 1 base, leaving 4 bases between the germline ends.